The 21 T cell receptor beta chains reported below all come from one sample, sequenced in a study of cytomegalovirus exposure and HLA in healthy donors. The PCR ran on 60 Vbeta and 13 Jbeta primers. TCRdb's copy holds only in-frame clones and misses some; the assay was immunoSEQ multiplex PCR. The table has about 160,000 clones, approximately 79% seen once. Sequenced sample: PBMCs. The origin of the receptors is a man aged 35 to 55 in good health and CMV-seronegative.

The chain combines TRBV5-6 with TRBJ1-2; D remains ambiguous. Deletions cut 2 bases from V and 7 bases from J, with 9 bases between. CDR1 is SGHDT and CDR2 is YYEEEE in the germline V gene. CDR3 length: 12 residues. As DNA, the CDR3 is TGTGCCAGCAGCTTAGCCCGTGGTGGCTACACCTTC. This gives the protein CASSLARGGYTF.

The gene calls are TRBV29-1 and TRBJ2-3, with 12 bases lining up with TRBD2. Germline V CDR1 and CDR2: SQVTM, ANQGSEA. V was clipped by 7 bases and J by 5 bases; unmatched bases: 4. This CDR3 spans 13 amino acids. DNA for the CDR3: TGCAGCGCCACTAGCGGGGGGTTAGATACGCAGTATTTT. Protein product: CSATSGGLDTQYF.

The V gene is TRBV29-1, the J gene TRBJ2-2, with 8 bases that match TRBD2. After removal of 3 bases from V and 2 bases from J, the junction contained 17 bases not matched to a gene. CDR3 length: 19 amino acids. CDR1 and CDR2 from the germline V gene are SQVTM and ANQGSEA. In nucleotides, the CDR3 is TGCAGCGTTGAGTCGACTAGCGTCAGTGTCGGGCTAAACACCGGGGAGCTGTTTTTT. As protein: CSVESTSVSVGLNTGELFF.

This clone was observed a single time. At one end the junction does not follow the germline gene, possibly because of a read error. The chain's CDR3 is CATKSGSGNIQYF. The CDR3 DNA reads TGTGCCACCAAAAGCGGGTCTGGTAACATCCAGTACTTC. This chain joins TRBV15 and TRBJ2-4, with D possibly matching TRBD2 (6 bases). The CDR3 is made up of 13 amino acids. Germline V gene lookup returns CDR1 LNHNV and CDR2 YYDKDF (reference sequence).

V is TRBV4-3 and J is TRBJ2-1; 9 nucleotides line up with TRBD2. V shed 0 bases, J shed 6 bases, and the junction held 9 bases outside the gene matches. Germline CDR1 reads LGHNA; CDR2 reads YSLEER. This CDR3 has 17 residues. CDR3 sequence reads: CASSQEGGGGAVNEQFF. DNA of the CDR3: TGCGCCAGCAGCCAAGAGGGGGGCGGGGGGGCAGTCAATGAGCAGTTCTTC.

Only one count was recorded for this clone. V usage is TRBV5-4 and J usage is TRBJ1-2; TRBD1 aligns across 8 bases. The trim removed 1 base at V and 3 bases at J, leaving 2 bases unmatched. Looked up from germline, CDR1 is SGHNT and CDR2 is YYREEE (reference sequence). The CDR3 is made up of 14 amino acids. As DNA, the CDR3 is TGTGCCAGCAGCTTGCAGGGGGCCGACTATGGCTACACCTTC. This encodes CASSLQGADYGYTF.

The CDR3 DNA is TGTGCCAGCACCCGGCGGGGAACTGAAGCTTTCTTT. Its protein is CASTRRGTEAFF. The J gene is TRBJ1-1, the V gene TRBV28; D ambiguous. This CDR3 spans 12 amino acids. V lost 7 bases to trimming and J lost 5 bases, with 11 bases between them. The germline V gene encodes CDR1 MDHEN and CDR2 SYDVKM.

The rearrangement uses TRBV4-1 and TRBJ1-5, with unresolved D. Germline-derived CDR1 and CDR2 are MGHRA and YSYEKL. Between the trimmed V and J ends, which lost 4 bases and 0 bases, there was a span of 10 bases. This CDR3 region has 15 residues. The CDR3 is CASSPRSGSNQPQHF. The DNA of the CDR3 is TGCGCCAGCAGCCCAAGATCGGGTAGCAATCAGCCCCAGCATTTT.

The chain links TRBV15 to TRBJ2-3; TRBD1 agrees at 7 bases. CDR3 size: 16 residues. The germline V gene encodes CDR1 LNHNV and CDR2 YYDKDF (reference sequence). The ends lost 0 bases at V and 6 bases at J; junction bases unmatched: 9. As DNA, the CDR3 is TGTGCCACCAGCAGAGATAGGGCAGGGGGTAGGGATACGCAGTATTTT. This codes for CATSRDRAGGRDTQYF.

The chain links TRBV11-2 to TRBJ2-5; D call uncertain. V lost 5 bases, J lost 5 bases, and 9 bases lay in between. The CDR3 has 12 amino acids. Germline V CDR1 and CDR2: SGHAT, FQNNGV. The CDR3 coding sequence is TGTGCCAGCAGCCCTAGTTCGGAGACCCAGTACTTC. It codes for CASSPSSETQYF.

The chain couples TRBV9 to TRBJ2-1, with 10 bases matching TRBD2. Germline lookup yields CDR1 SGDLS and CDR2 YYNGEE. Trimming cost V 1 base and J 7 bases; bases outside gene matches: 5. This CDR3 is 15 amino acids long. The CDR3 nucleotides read TGTGCCAGCAGCGTAATAAGCGGGGGGGCGAATGAGCAGTTCTTC. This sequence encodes CASSVISGGANEQFF.

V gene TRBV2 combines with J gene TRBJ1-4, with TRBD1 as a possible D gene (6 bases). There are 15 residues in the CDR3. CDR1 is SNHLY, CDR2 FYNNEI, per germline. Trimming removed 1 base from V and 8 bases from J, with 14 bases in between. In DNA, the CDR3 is TGTGCCAGCAGTGAAGGGCAGGGGAAAGGGGAAAAACTGTTTTTT. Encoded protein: CASSEGQGKGEKLFF.

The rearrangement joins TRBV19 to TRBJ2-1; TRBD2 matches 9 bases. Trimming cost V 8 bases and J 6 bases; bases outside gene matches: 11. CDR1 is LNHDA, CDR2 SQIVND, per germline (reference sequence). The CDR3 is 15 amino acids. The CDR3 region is CASGLMAGGTNEQFF. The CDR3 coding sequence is TGTGCCAGTGGCCTTATGGCGGGGGGGACCAATGAGCAGTTCTTC.

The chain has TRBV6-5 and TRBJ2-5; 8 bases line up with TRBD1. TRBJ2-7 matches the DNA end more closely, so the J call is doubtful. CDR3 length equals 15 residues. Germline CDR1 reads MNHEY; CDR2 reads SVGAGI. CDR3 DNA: TGTGCCAGCAGCGGAGGGACAGGCCGCTACTACGAGCAGTACTTC. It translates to CASSGGTGRYYEQYF.

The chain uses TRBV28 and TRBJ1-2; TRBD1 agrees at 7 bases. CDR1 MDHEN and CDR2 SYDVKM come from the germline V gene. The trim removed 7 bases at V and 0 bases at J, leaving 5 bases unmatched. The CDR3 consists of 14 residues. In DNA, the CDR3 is TGTGCCAGCATTCAGGGGGGAGCTAACTATGGCTACACCTTC. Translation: CASIQGGANYGYTF.

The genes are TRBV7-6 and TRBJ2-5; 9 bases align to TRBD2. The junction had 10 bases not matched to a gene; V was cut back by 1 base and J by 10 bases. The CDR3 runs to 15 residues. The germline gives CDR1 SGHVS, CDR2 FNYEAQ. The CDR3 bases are TGTGCCAGCAGCTTAGAGCGGGGGGCGGGAAGGGACCAGTACTTC. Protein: CASSLERGAGRDQYF.

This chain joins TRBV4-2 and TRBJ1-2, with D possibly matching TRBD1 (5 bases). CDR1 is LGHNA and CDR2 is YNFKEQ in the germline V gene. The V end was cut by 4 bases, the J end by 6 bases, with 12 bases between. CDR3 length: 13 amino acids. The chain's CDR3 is CASSPLDSHGYTF. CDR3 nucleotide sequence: TGTGCCAGCAGCCCCCTCGACAGCCATGGCTACACCTTC.

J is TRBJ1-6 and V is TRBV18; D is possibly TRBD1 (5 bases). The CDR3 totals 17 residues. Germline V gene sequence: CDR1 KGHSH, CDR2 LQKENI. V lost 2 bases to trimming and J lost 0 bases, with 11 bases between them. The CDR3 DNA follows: TGTGCCAGCTCACCATACGGGGGGAGCTCCTATAATTCACCCCTCCACTTT. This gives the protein CASSPYGGSSYNSPLHF.

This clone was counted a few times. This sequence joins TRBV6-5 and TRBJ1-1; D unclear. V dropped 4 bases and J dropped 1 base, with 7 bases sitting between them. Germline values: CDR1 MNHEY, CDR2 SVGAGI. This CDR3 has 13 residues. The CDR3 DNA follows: TGTGCCAGCAGTTTAGGAGGGAACACTGAAGCTTTCTTT. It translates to CASSLGGNTEAFF.

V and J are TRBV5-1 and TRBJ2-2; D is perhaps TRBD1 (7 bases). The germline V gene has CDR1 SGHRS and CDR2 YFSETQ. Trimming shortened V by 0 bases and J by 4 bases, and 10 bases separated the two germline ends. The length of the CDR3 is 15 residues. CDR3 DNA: TGCGCCAGCAGCTTGGGCCAGGGGGGCACCGGGGAGCTGTTTTTT. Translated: CASSLGQGGTGELFF.

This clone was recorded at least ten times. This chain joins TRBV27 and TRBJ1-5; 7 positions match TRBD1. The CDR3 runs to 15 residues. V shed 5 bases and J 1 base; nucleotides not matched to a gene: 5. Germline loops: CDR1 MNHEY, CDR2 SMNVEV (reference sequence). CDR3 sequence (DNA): TGTGCCAGCAGTGGAGCGACAGGGAGCAATCAGCCCCAGCATTTT. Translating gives CASSGATGSNQPQHF.